Reported below is one T cell receptor beta chain. No conserved phenylalanine or tryptophan is present at the end of the CDR3, so a read error is the likely explanation. The repertoire was sequenced with immunoSEQ multiplex PCR; TCRdb's copy has only in-frame clones and lacks some. This table holds under 15,000 clones, more than 75% found once. This record belongs to a study of T cells in localized non-small cell lung cancer. Between the trimmed V and J ends, which lost 4 bases and 2 bases, there was a span of 8 bases. This CDR3 is built from 13 residues. CDR1 SGHTA and CDR2 FQGNSA come from the germline V gene.

The sample in question was peripheral blood, obtained before any cancer treatment. This chain connects TRBV7-2 to TRBJ1-1; the D is unclear. This TCR came from a male donor older than 55 with stage I lung adenocarcinoma. CDR3 residues: CASSSQLNTEAFL. The CDR3 DNA follows: TGTGCCAGCAGCTCACAGCTTAACACTGAAGCTTTCCTT.